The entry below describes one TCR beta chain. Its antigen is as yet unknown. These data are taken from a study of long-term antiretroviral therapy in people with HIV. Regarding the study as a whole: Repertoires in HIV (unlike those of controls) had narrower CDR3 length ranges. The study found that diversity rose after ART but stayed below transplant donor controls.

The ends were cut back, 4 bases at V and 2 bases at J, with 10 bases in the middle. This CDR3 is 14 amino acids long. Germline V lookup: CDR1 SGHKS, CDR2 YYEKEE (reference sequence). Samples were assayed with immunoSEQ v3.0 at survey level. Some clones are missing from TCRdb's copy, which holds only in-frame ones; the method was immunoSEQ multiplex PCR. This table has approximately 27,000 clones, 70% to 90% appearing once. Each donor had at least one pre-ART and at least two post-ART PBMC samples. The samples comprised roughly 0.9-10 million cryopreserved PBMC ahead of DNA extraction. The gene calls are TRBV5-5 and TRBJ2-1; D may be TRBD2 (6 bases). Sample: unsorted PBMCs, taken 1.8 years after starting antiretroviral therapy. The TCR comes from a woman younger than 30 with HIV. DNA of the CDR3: TGTGCCAGCAGCGGGGGGTTCCCCTACAATGAGCAGTTCTTC. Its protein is CASSGGFPYNEQFF.